This T cell receptor (beta chain) appears in the sequencing data of a study of blood T cell repertoires in COVID-19 (dated by TCRdb to the early 2020s). Notes on the research overall: Samples from collaborators originated in the United States, Italy and Spain and spanned both the acute and convalescent phases of COVID-19. Samples were obtained from the ongoing ImmuneRACE study (first 160 participants) and from approximately 1,200 subjects provided by 6 global collaborators. The repertoires were released in a freely available public database meant as a resource for research on the immune response to SARS-CoV-2. The material from the prospective study consisted of cDNA or gDNA derived from T cells, B-cell-depleted T cells, or PBMCs. Subjects who had been exposed to COVID-19, were actively infected with it, or had recovered from it provided the deeply sampled blood TCRbeta repertoires that made up the dataset. Where available, HLA class I and class II types were obtained from metadata supplied by the sample provider rather than from assay-based typing. A de-identified subject ID, COVID-19 status, age in years and sex were almost always included in the sample metadata.

The collaborating institutions used their own protocols to collect whole blood in K2EDTA tubes. Collaborator samples were shipped for TCRbeta analysis as frozen whole blood, isolated PBMCs, or DNA extracted from either sample type. TCRbeta CDR3 regions were amplified from genomic DNA by means of the immunoSEQ Assay, a bias-controlled multiplex PCR. The authors processed their data as follows. Within the assay, amplification of reference gene primers was used to estimate how many nucleated cells each sample contained. To quantify the absolute abundance of each unique TCRbeta CDR3 rearrangement, sequence reads were collapsed and filtered. For each sample, productive Simpson clonality was calculated by taking the square root of Simpson's diversity index across productive rearrangements. TCRdb holds this immuneACCESS table with in-frame rearrangements only. Some clones are missing; in checked studies, unresolved V genes explain under half, and the rest has no known cause. V, J and clone size were drawn from that table, and D and trimming were deduced from the DNA. The sample records about 29,000 clones, 89% of which are singletons. The ten top clones hold less than 4.5% of the sample.

The germline V gene yields MNHNS for CDR1 and SASEGT for CDR2. The CDR3 has 16 amino acids, counting the end cysteine and phenylalanine. Only CDR3 DNA remains: 48 bases, in frame from the first base. Relative to germline, V is missing 2 bases and J is missing 9 bases, with 6 bases of the junction outside any gene match. Findings and caveats that apply to the study as a whole: How much clinical and demographic metadata was included differed by source and by participant, and the metadata was provided uncurated.

On this clone itself: Its antigen remains unidentified. Per-base qualities were not stored, and no clone one base away is much larger.

The TCR was taken from a human donor in a cohort sampled during active COVID-19. Sequenced input: peripheral blood. The sequence links TRBV6-1 to TRBJ1-6; 11 of the junction bases match TRBD1. The DNA is as follows: TGTGCCAGCAGTGAAATCTTGGGACAGGGGGGTTCACCCCTCCACTTT. This codes for CASSEILGQGGSPLHF.